This T cell receptor (beta chain) was captured by sequencing in a study of cytomegalovirus exposure and HLA in healthy donors (dated by TCRdb to the late 2010s). About the study as a whole: An earlier analysis of roughly 610 of the donors reported 276 Gb of sequence data and roughly 120 million unique TCR beta sequences obtained from roughly 180 million T cells. The study combined high-throughput TCR immunosequencing, statistical association of individual TCRs with disease status, and machine learning to predict cytomegalovirus infection status. An earlier analysis of 500 to 650 of the donors applied high-throughput TCR beta sequencing to assess whether each TCR beta V gene segment acted as functional or pseudogenic. A later genetic analysis used genome-wide SNP genotypes for 398 of the 666 donors, treating that subset as a discovery cohort. Of the roughly 400 genotyped donors, approximately 83% fell in the genetic ancestry cluster associated with self-reported Caucasian donors. An early release that covered 640 HLA-typed donors contained 300 to 350 gigabases of sequencing data and around 80 million unique TCR sequences. All discovery cohort repertoires had been generated on a single sequencing platform. The study was designed to test whether signatures of past pathogen exposure could be identified by cataloging public T cell receptors. The study used immunosequencing to profile the T cell repertoires of approximately 640 subjects and linked those repertoires to cytomegalovirus serostatus. Both class I and class II loci were covered by HLA typing, at four-digit resolution. Typing coverage varied by locus: 629-630 donors for A, B, C, DRB1 and DQB1; more than 500 for DQA1; around 570 for DPA1; approximately 490 for DPB1. Because of strong linkage in the cohort, a handful of DR-DQ haplotypes were treated as single units for association and clustering. Besides the first cohort of roughly 700 subjects, a separate validation cohort made up of 120 different subjects was used. The later analysis used no new phenotypic data to find candidate immune exposures, relying instead on TCR beta sequences and their occurrence across donors. Alongside the repertoire data, information on donor age, sex, ethnicity and CMV serostatus was compiled. Among over 350 genotyped donors of the cohort, an average of around 240,000 unique TCR beta nucleotide sequences were sequenced per donor, around 20% of them non-productive. To study patterns of TCR occurrence, a later analysis re-analyzed previously published TCR beta repertoires from 500 to 850 donors and added high-resolution HLA genotyping. The paper as a whole reports these results and caveats: A later genetic analysis associated a missense DCLRE1C variant with V-gene and J-gene trimming of TCR beta chains, and an independent cohort replicated the association. A few of the identified cytomegalovirus-associated TCR beta chains were confirmed in vitro to be specific for cytomegalovirus antigens. In a later analysis, about 17,000 TCR beta sequences were associated with specific HLA alleles at a false discovery rate of 0.05. In this cohort, only TCR beta chains were sequenced, and detectable features were limited by the absence of alpha or paired-chain data. Several of the top co-occurrence clusters appeared to be linked to parvovirus B19, influenza, CMV and Epstein-Barr virus, according to a later analysis. Cytomegalovirus status was reported to be diagnosed by the classifier with high specificity and sensitivity in both the original and validation cohorts. Because counts were too low, about 18 rarely observed V segments, including chromosome 9 orphons, were left out of the earlier analysis of over 550 of the donors. The authors suggested that the approach could potentially be extended to other disease states and immunological phenotypes. Most CMV-associated TCR beta chains appeared to be HLA-restricted in a later analysis, and the HLA associations seemed to be driven largely by CMV exposure. When HLA alleles, especially DR and DQ, strongly co-occurred, TCR associations were difficult to assign to individual alleles. Some IMGT-functional V segments, including TRBV6-2 and TRBV6-3, could not be told apart with the 87-base-pair reads, so those segments were excluded. Because HLA typing was unavailable for some donors at each locus, only the typed subset was used in association tests. In a later analysis, HLA-associated TCR beta chains were found to be more clonally expanded and to have lower generation probabilities than equally common non-associated chains. The presence/absence analyses assumed that sequencing depth was roughly uniform across donors, and that assumption may not be true. The study gave a list of over 150 TCR beta chains associated with cytomegalovirus. Correlated functional status among segregating V segments might reflect linkage disequilibrium, but an unknown experimental factor could not be ruled out. A further reported finding was that TCR beta sequences accurately predicted the HLA-A and HLA-B alleles for most subjects in the first cohort. A later analysis found that TCR association rates varied across HLA loci, with DRB1 alleles showing the most associated TCRs and HLA-C alleles the fewest. In an earlier analysis of some 500 of the donors, most TCR beta V segments appeared in productive rearrangements about 87% or about 30% of the time, broadly matching IMGT annotations. For the cohort, immune exposure information was limited to CMV serostatus. Most TCR sequences were observed very rarely across donors, whereas some public TCRs were present in many individuals. The sequencing pipeline was judged likely to have produced a cluster of highly shared sequence variants as a technical artifact. According to a later genetic analysis, donors in an Asian-associated ancestry cluster had fewer N-insertions in productive TCRs than the approximately 630-donor mean.

The library relied on the immunoSEQ multiplex PCR assay. The multiplex PCR relied on a mix of 60 forward primers for TCR Vbeta segments and 13 reverse primers for TCR Jbeta segments. A multiplex PCR assay on genomic DNA amplified the CDR3 region of rearranged TCR beta genes. Amplified TCR beta libraries were sequenced as 87-base-pair reads on the Illumina HiSeq System. The paper's data handling went like this. A later analysis tallied roughly 76 million unique TCR beta chains across the 660 or so repertoires, and around 10 million of those chains were shared by two or more donors. To remove PCR and sequencing errors, raw reads were error-corrected and collapsed into unique sequences using a nearest-neighbor algorithm that merged closely related sequences. To assign V, D and J gene segments, CDR3 sequences were aligned to IMGT reference sequences. For a sequence to be retained, a match of at least six nucleotides to both a V gene segment and a J gene segment was required. Rearrangements were called productive when the CDR3 lacked stop codons and stayed in frame with V and J; all others were non-productive. CDR3 was defined according to IMGT convention as the region running from the second conserved V-encoded cysteine to the conserved J-encoded phenylalanine. Sequences without an unambiguous match to a single V gene segment were excluded from the earlier analysis of about 600 of the donors. In an earlier analysis of 500 to 750 of the donors, V segments were called functional above 56.7% productive rearrangements and were called segregating when the between-donor standard deviation exceeded 5%. To diagnose cytomegalovirus status from the catalog of TCR beta chain sequences, a statistical classification framework was built. In a later analysis, TCR nucleotide sequences were compared against IMGT/GENE-DB human TR gene sequences so that V and J genes could be assigned. The TCRdist pipeline was used in a later analysis to assign CDR3 sequences and most-parsimonious VDJ recombination scenarios. In a later analysis, each TCR beta chain was defined by its CDR3 amino acid sequence together with its V-gene family, and reads lacking a unique V-gene family were excluded. A later analysis removed several hundred highly shared, low-generation-probability nucleotide sequences to deal with suspected cross-contamination and a sequencing artifact. A later analysis calculated a clonal expansion index for each public chain from normalized within-repertoire ranks of inferred template counts. In a later analysis, generation probabilities were computed using a VDJ recombination model fitted to out-of-frame rearrangements, and the results were checked against IGoR. In a later analysis, TCR-TCR, TCR-HLA and TCR-CMV co-occurrence was scored with hypergeometric tests, and a repertoire-size bias correction was applied to TCR pairs. A later analysis estimated false discovery rates by permuting HLA or CMV assignments 20 times. In a later analysis, co-occurring TCRs were grouped with DBSCAN, and TCRdist sequence similarity was added when clustering was performed within HLA-allele-positive subsets. Co-occurrence clustering excluded repertoires with fewer than 30,000 or more than 120,000 public chains, plus five with anomalous nucleotide sharing. The immuneACCESS repertoire file appears here via TCRdb, limited to in-frame rearrangements. These files lack a portion of the clones; in checked studies, under half of the deficit traces to unresolved V genes, and the cause of the others is not known. The DNA was the basis for D and trimming; V, J and clone size are from that table. The sample table on file contains around 150,000 clones. The ten largest make up 2% to 3% of the sample.

Measured from the cysteine to the phenylalanine, the CDR3 is 15 residues long. Only the CDR3 DNA is retained, 45 bases long and in frame from the first base. For CDR1 and CDR2, the germline V gene lists SGHTA and FQGNSA. V loses 2 bases of germline sequence and J loses 4 bases, and the interval between the two ends is 12 bases. The cohort was made up of roughly 670 healthy bone marrow donors. Cohort members were all nominally healthy when sampled, although unrecorded immune exposures were likely present. The donor was CMV seronegative and was included in the group of a few hundred seronegative cohort members. A peripheral blood sample was provided by each donor, and peripheral blood mononuclear cells were used for TCR beta sequencing. Genomic DNA extraction from the blood cell samples was performed with the Qiagen DNeasy Blood Extraction Kit. As to this clone: Its antigen has not been determined.

The chain joins TRBV7-2 to TRBJ1-3, and possibly TRBD1, on 6 matching bases. The sequence was collected from a man in his forties in good health and CMV-seronegative. The sequenced sample was PBMCs. The nucleotide sequence is given as TGTGCCAGCAGCTTATCGCTTGGGGGCGGAAACACCATATATTTT. Its protein reads: CASSLSLGGGNTIYF.